The 30 T cell receptor beta chains below come from one sample, sequenced in a study of blood T cell repertoires in COVID-19. Sequenced by immunoSEQ multiplex PCR; TCRdb stores in-frame clones only, minus some. The sample has 130,000 or so clones; approximately 89% are singletons. Sequenced sample: peripheral blood. The receptors shown here come from a man aged 50-60 years with acute or convalescent COVID-19.

The chain joins TRBV5-1 to TRBJ2-2; TRBD1 agrees at 7 bases. CDR3 size: 15 residues. Germline V lookup: CDR1 SGHRS, CDR2 YFSETQ. Trimming took 3 bases from V and 4 from J; bases not matched to a gene: 6. The CDR3 coding sequence is TGCGCCAGCAGCTACGGACAGGTTATCACCGGGGAGCTGTTTTTT. This gives the protein CASSYGQVITGELFF.

This clone was counted a single time. The J gene is TRBJ2-7, the V gene TRBV9, with D possibly TRBD2 on 6 matching bases. Germline CDR1 reads SGDLS; CDR2 reads YYNGEE. V gave up 4 bases and J gave up 2 bases, with 13 bases separating them. The CDR3 loop spans 14 amino acids. The CDR3 coding sequence is TGTGCCAGCAGCCCGGGACTCCAGACCTACGAGCAGTACTTC. This sequence encodes CASSPGLQTYEQYF.

The chain has TRBV5-1 and TRBJ2-5, with TRBD2 matching 7 bases. The germline gives CDR1 SGHRS, CDR2 YFSETQ. With V trimmed by 5 bases and J by 5 bases, 9 bases remained unmatched. The CDR3 totals 14 residues. The CDR3 loop reads CASSGGGVLETQYF. For the CDR3, the DNA is TGCGCCAGCAGTGGGGGGGGAGTTCTGGAGACCCAGTACTTC.

The genes are TRBV12-5 and TRBJ1-1, with D perhaps TRBD1 (6 bases). Germline lookup yields CDR1 LGHNT and CDR2 FRNRAP. Trimming removed 7 bases from V and 1 base from J, with 10 bases in between. CDR3 length: 13 amino acids. CDR3 nucleotides: TGTGCTAGTGTCAAAGGGGGGAACACTGAAGCTTTCTTT. This sequence encodes CASVKGGNTEAFF.

The J gene is TRBJ1-4, the V gene TRBV4-1, with 7 bases identical to TRBD1. The ends lost 0 bases at V and 8 bases at J; junction bases unmatched: 9. The CDR3 consists of 16 residues. In germline, CDR1 is MGHRA, CDR2 YSYEKL. The CDR3 loop is CASSQDWDSQFEKLFF. The CDR3 region has the DNA TGCGCCAGCAGCCAAGATTGGGACAGTCAGTTCGAAAAACTGTTTTTT.

The chain combines TRBV28 with TRBJ1-5; TRBD1 agrees at 7 bases. The V and J ends lost 7 bases and 3 bases, in that order; junction bases with no gene match: 6. The CDR3 has 14 amino acids. The germline V gene has CDR1 MDHEN and CDR2 SYDVKM. The CDR3 reads CASTDGTANQPQHF. The CDR3 nucleotides read TGTGCCAGCACCGACGGGACAGCCAATCAGCCCCAGCATTTT.

This chain links TRBV5-1 with TRBJ2-2; 10 bases are shared with TRBD1. This CDR3 is built from 15 residues. After removal of 6 bases from V and 1 base from J, the junction contained 3 bases not matched to a gene. CDR1 SGHRS and CDR2 YFSETQ come from the germline V gene. CDR3 DNA sequence: TGCGCCAGCAAGACAGGGGGCCAGAACACCGGGGAGCTGTTTTTT. Its translation is CASKTGGQNTGELFF.

The rearrangement joins TRBV19 to TRBJ2-6; TRBD1 matches at 7 bases. This CDR3 has 16 amino acids. The germline V gene has CDR1 LNHDA and CDR2 SQIVND (reference sequence). V dropped 0 bases and J dropped 2; count of bases not matched to a gene: 1. CDR3 DNA sequence: TGTGCCAGTAGTATAGAGACAGGGACTGGGGCCAACGTCCTGACTTTC. Protein product: CASSIETGTGANVLTF.

This sequence joins TRBV6-5 and TRBJ2-7; a weak D match, TRBD2 (6 bases). The CDR3 consists of 15 residues. Germline V gene data show CDR1 as MNHEY and CDR2 as SVGAGI. The V end lost 6 bases, the J end lost 3 bases, and 18 bases lay between the germline ends. CDR3 coding DNA: TGTGCCAGCAGATCCGGGGCCGGGGGTTACTACGAGCAGTACTTC. Amino acid sequence: CASRSGAGGYYEQYF.

The V call is TRBV2, the J call TRBJ1-1, with 9 bases lining up with TRBD1. V lost 1 base to trimming and J lost 4 bases; unmatched junction nucleotides: 4. This CDR3 spans 15 amino acids. The germline V gene encodes CDR1 SNHLY and CDR2 FYNNEI. In nucleotides, the CDR3 is TGTGCCAGCAGTGAAGACAGGGGGCGAGGCACTGAAGCTTTCTTT. It translates to CASSEDRGRGTEAFF.

In this sample, this clone turned up a few times. This sequence joins TRBV19 and TRBJ1-4; D not resolved. The V end was cut by 7 bases, the J end by 3 bases, with 9 bases between. The CDR3 consists of 13 residues. The germline V gene encodes CDR1 LNHDA and CDR2 SQIVND (reference sequence). The CDR3 coding sequence is TGTGCCAGTACCACGGTAGCTAATGAAAAACTGTTTTTT. Its translation is CASTTVANEKLFF.

This clone has only one observation. The CDR3 sequence: CASSIPGQNSPLHF. The CDR3 region has the DNA TGTGCCAGTAGTATCCCGGGACAGAATTCACCCCTCCACTTT. This sequence joins TRBV19 and TRBJ1-6, with 7 nucleotides matching TRBD1. After removal of 3 bases from V and 7 bases from J, the junction contained 3 bases not matched to a gene. CDR1 and CDR2 from the germline V gene are LNHDA and SQIVND (reference sequence). CDR3 length: 14 residues.

The genes are TRBV29-1 and TRBJ2-2; 9 nucleotides agree with TRBD1. The CDR3 consists of 15 residues. V was pared by 7 bases and J by 0 bases, with 6 bases of the junction left unmatched. CDR1 SQVTM and CDR2 ANQGSEA come from the germline V gene. In nucleotides, the CDR3 is TGCAGCGCGGCAAGACAGGGGGCGAACACCGGGGAGCTGTTTTTT. This translates into CSAARQGANTGELFF.

V usage is TRBV10-3 and J usage is TRBJ2-1; D might be TRBD2 (5 bases). Germline values: CDR1 ENHRY, CDR2 SYGVKD. The CDR3 spans 13 residues. Trimming shortened V by 0 bases and J by 12 bases, and 12 bases separated the two germline ends. The CDR3 is CAISESRAGGQFF. The DNA for the CDR3 is TGTGCCATCAGTGAGTCGAGGGCCGGAGGGCAGTTCTTC.

The chain uses TRBV3-1 (or the pseudogene TRBV3-2) and TRBJ2-2; 14 bases fit TRBD2. The J segment lost 2 bases and the V segment lost 3 bases, leaving 5 bases of the junction unmatched. Germline V gene data show CDR1 as LGHDT and CDR2 as YNNKEL (reference sequence). The CDR3 is 18 residues long. The CDR3 loop is CASSQGTSGSVNTGELFF. DNA for the CDR3: TGTGCCAGCAGCCAGGGGACTAGCGGGAGTGTTAACACCGGGGAGCTGTTTTTT.

The chain links TRBV28 to TRBJ2-5, with D unresolved. With 5 bases removed from V and 6 bases from J, the gap between germline ends came to 7 bases. CDR3 length: 11 residues. Per germline, CDR1 MDHEN and CDR2 SYDVKM. CDR3 nucleotides: TGTGCCAGCAGTCCCACAAAGACCCAGTACTTC. It encodes CASSPTKTQYF.

The chain is built from TRBV3-1 (or the pseudogene TRBV3-2) and TRBJ2-7; tentatively, D is TRBD1 (6 bases). V dropped 8 bases and J dropped 2 bases, with 13 bases sitting between them. Germline lookup yields CDR1 LGHDT and CDR2 YNNKEL (reference sequence). The CDR3 covers 13 residues. The DNA of the CDR3 is TGTGCCAGCGGGCGACAGGCTACCTACGAGCAGTACTTC. This codes for CASGRQATYEQYF.

The rearrangement links TRBV4-2 to TRBJ1-3; 7 nucleotides align to TRBD1. Germline V gene lookup returns CDR1 LGHNA and CDR2 YNFKEQ. Trimming cost V 0 bases and J 7 bases; bases outside gene matches: 12. This CDR3 is 17 amino acids long. The CDR3 protein is CASSQERTRGLMNTIYF. In nucleotides, the CDR3 is TGTGCCAGCAGCCAAGAAAGAACGAGGGGGCTGATGAACACCATATATTTT.

This rearrangement joins TRBV7-6 to TRBJ2-7, with D tentatively TRBD1 (5 bases). The CDR3 is 15 amino acids. The germline V gene has CDR1 SGHVS and CDR2 FNYEAQ. V shed 5 bases and J shed 2 bases, with 16 bases lying between them. CDR3 sequence: CASSLRDSSPYEQYF. CDR3 DNA: TGTGCCAGCAGCCTCCGAGACAGTTCACCCTACGAGCAGTACTTC. Using reference TRBV7-6 and TRBJ2-7 for the parts outside the CDR3, the full variable domain is GAGVSQSPRYKVTKRGQDVALRCDPISGHVSLYWYRQALGQGPEFLTYFNYEAQQDKSGLPNDRFSAERPEGSISTLTIQRTEQRDSAMYRCASSLRDSSPYEQYFGPGTRLTVT.

The count of this clone is one. The chain joins TRBV11-2 to TRBJ1-2, with D hard to call. The CDR3 runs 16 residues. The germline V gene encodes CDR1 SGHAT and CDR2 FQNNGV. V dropped 5 bases and J dropped 4 bases, with 20 bases sitting between them. The CDR3 is CASSPRVGSMIYGYTF. The CDR3 coding sequence is TGTGCCAGCAGCCCAAGGGTGGGGAGTATGATCTATGGCTACACCTTC.

The rearrangement joins TRBV21-1 to TRBJ1-1; the tabulated D call, TRBD1, remains unverified against the DNA. TRBV21-1 is described as a pseudogene. The CDR3 length is 14 residues. CDR3 amino acids: CASSAGLYVWEAFF. Here the CDR3 DNA reads TGTGCCAGCAGCGCTGGCTTGTATGTCTGGGAAGCTTTCTTT.

The genes are TRBV19 and TRBJ1-1; D possibly corresponds to TRBD1 (6 bases). From germline, CDR1 is LNHDA and CDR2 SQIVND (reference sequence). Trimming left V 7 bases short and J 4 bases short, with 19 bases between. The CDR3 extends over 15 amino acids. This CDR3 is CASKPLRGFGTEAFF. The CDR3 DNA follows: TGTGCCAGTAAACCCCTGAGGGGGTTCGGCACTGAAGCTTTCTTT.

This clone appeared a single time. This chain joins TRBV27 and TRBJ2-1; D perhaps matches TRBD2 (6 bases). The V gene lost 5 bases and the J gene lost 3 bases, with 17 bases spanning the gap. CDR1 is MNHEY, CDR2 SMNVEV, per germline (reference sequence). This CDR3 has 16 residues. This CDR3 reads CASSGFGGRHYNEQFF. CDR3 in DNA: TGTGCCAGCAGTGGCTTTGGGGGGAGGCACTACAATGAGCAGTTCTTC.

This chain uses TRBV4-1 with TRBJ1-5; no clear D gene. Trimming stripped 0 bases from V and 4 bases from J, with 4 bases between. Germline lookup yields CDR1 MGHRA and CDR2 YSYEKL. This CDR3 has 13 residues. CDR3 nucleotides: TGCGCCAGCAGCCAAGATCGTAATCAGCCCCAGCATTTT. Its translation is CASSQDRNQPQHF.

The chain uses TRBV19 and TRBJ2-6; 9 positions match TRBD1. The V gene's germline CDR1 is LNHDA and CDR2 SQIVND (reference sequence). This CDR3 comprises 16 residues. J gave up 4 bases and V 9 bases, and 10 bases lay outside the gene matches. The CDR3 bases are TGTGCCAGCACCGGGACAGGGTATTCCGGGGCCAACGTCCTGACTTTC. It encodes CASTGTGYSGANVLTF.

This sequence joins TRBV27 and TRBJ2-7; possibly TRBD2 for D (5 bases). Trimming left V 3 bases short and J 3 bases short, with 9 bases between. The germline gives CDR1 MNHEY, CDR2 SMNVEV (reference sequence). This CDR3 is 13 amino acids long. CDR3 bases: TGTGCCAGCAGTTTTGACCGGGGCTACGAGCAGTACTTC. Amino acids: CASSFDRGYEQYF.

The chain joins TRBV19 to TRBJ1-1, with 8 bases that match TRBD1. Losses at the gene ends were 2 bases for V and 5 bases for J; bases not matched to a gene: 7. The germline V gene has CDR1 LNHDA and CDR2 SQIVND (reference sequence). This CDR3 comprises 15 residues. The CDR3 nucleotides read TGTGCCAGTAGTATAAGCAGTCAGGGGGCAACTGAAGCTTTCTTT. Encoded protein: CASSISSQGATEAFF.

This clone was picked up one time. The gene calls are TRBV5-1 and TRBJ2-5; perhaps TRBD2 as D (6 bases). Germline loops: CDR1 SGHRS, CDR2 YFSETQ. The CDR3 is 15 amino acids. Trimming took 0 bases from V and 4 from J, leaving 13 bases between them. This chain's CDR3 is CASSLEAGLRETQYF. Written as DNA, the CDR3 is TGCGCCAGCAGCTTGGAGGCGGGGCTCCGAGAGACCCAGTACTTC.

The chain recombines TRBV6-5 with TRBJ1-5; 9 bases align to TRBD1. The CDR3 loop spans 15 amino acids. V shed 6 bases, J shed 6 bases, and the junction held 9 bases outside the gene matches. Per the germline V gene, CDR1 is MNHEY and CDR2 is SVGAGI. DNA of the CDR3: TGTGCCAGCAGGGGTGGGACAGGGTTAGGTCAGCCCCAGCATTTT. It specifies CASRGGTGLGQPQHF.

The J gene is TRBJ1-1, the V gene TRBV2, with a tentative D call TRBD1 (5 bases). The CDR3 consists of 15 residues. Trimming stripped 4 bases from V and 5 bases from J, with 17 bases between. Germline V CDR1 and CDR2: SNHLY, FYNNEI. CDR3 DNA: TGTGCCAGCAGTGTCTATGGGGCTGGGGGGACTGAAGCTTTCTTT. Amino acid sequence: CASSVYGAGGTEAFF.